A selection of T cell receptor beta chains follows, all from one sample in a study of cytomegalovirus exposure and HLA in healthy donors. Measured with immunoSEQ multiplex PCR; TCRdb has only the in-frame clones, and not every one. The sample lists 100,000 to 140,000 clones, over 70% occurring once. Source material: PBMCs. All receptors come from a man aged 30 to 45 in good health and CMV-seronegative. Each CDR3 is given with its conserved first and last residue. A D gene is named only where the DNA matches it firmly. Not every row has a clone size; where given, it reads once, few, many or a size class.

clone_size: NA
d_call: TRBD2
v_call: TRBV6-6
j_call: TRBJ2-1
cdr3_aa: CASSAGGRALYNEQFF
cdr3_nt: TGTGCCAGCAGCGCGGGAGGGCGGGCCCTATACAATGAGCAGTTCTTC

clone_size: NA
d_call: NA
v_call: TRBV30
j_call: TRBJ1-5
cdr3_aa: CAWSVLGPRDQPQHF
cdr3_nt: TGTGCCTGGAGTGTACTAGGGCCTCGGGATCAGCCCCAGCATTTT

clone_size: NA
d_call: NA
v_call: TRBV28
j_call: TRBJ1-5
cdr3_aa: CASTPGASNQPQHF
cdr3_nt: TGTGCCAGCACCCCCGGAGCGAGCAATCAGCCCCAGCATTTT

clone_size: few
d_call: NA
v_call: TRBV6-4
j_call: TRBJ1-1
cdr3_aa: CASSDGQNTEAFF
cdr3_nt: TGTGCCAGCAGTGACGGGCAGAACACTGAAGCTTTCTTT

clone_size: NA
d_call: NA
v_call: TRBV25-1
j_call: TRBJ1-1
cdr3_aa: CASSEWAGATEAFF
cdr3_nt: TGTGCCAGCAGTGAATGGGCGGGAGCCACTGAAGCTTTCTTT

clone_size: NA
d_call: TRBD1
v_call: TRBV4-1
j_call: TRBJ1-6
cdr3_aa: CASSQDRDSGSPLHF
cdr3_nt: TGCGCCAGCAGCCAAGATCGGGACAGTGGTTCACCCCTCCACTTT

clone_size: NA
d_call: NA
v_call: TRBV9
j_call: TRBJ1-1
cdr3_aa: CASSGHGQPNTEAFF
cdr3_nt: TGTGCCAGCAGCGGACACGGACAGCCGAACACTGAAGCTTTCTTT

clone_size: NA
d_call: NA
v_call: TRBV6-1
j_call: TRBJ1-5
cdr3_aa: CASRRDITQPQHF
cdr3_nt: TGTGCCAGCAGACGGGACATTACTCAGCCCCAGCATTTT

clone_size: NA
d_call: TRBD2
v_call: TRBV9
j_call: TRBJ2-1
cdr3_aa: CASSERLAGDSYNEQFF
cdr3_nt: TGTGCCAGCAGCGAGCGACTAGCGGGGGACTCCTACAATGAGCAGTTCTTC

clone_size: NA
d_call: TRBD2
v_call: TRBV6-1
j_call: TRBJ2-1
cdr3_aa: CASSVGTRLNEQFF
cdr3_nt: TGTGCCAGCAGTGTTGGGACTAGGCTCAATGAGCAGTTCTTC

clone_size: NA
d_call: TRBD1
v_call: TRBV28
j_call: TRBJ2-7
cdr3_aa: CASSWIPGQQYEQYF
cdr3_nt: TGTGCCAGCAGTTGGATACCGGGACAGCAATACGAGCAGTACTTC

clone_size: NA
d_call: TRBD2
v_call: TRBV7-8
j_call: TRBJ2-7
cdr3_aa: CASTSGGGREGYEQYF
cdr3_nt: TGTGCCAGCACCTCAGGGGGTGGGCGGGAGGGCTACGAGCAGTACTTC

clone_size: NA
d_call: TRBD2
v_call: TRBV10-1
j_call: TRBJ2-1
cdr3_aa: CASSDPAGGHSEQFF
cdr3_nt: TGCGCCAGCAGTGATCCAGCGGGGGGACATAGCGAGCAGTTCTTC

clone_size: NA
d_call: TRBD2
v_call: TRBV9
j_call: TRBJ2-3
cdr3_aa: CASSQQGLSGGSTDTQYF
cdr3_nt: TGTGCCAGCAGCCAGCAGGGACTCAGCGGGGGGAGTACAGATACGCAGTATTTT

clone_size: NA
d_call: NA
v_call: TRBV9
j_call: TRBJ2-5
cdr3_aa: CASSVGEVGETQYF
cdr3_nt: TGTGCCAGCAGCGTAGGGGAGGTGGGGGAGACCCAGTACTTC

clone_size: NA
d_call: TRBD1
v_call: TRBV18
j_call: TRBJ2-5
cdr3_aa: CASSPRTGRETQYF
cdr3_nt: TGTGCCAGCTCACCCCGGACAGGAAGGGAGACCCAGTACTTC

clone_size: few
d_call: NA
v_call: TRBV6-5
j_call: TRBJ1-5
cdr3_aa: CASSRGQLSNQPQHF
cdr3_nt: TGTGCCAGCAGTAGAGGACAGCTGAGCAATCAGCCCCAGCATTTT

clone_size: NA
d_call: TRBD1
v_call: TRBV4-1
j_call: TRBJ2-3
cdr3_aa: CASSQSVVGQIGNTQYF
cdr3_nt: TGCGCCAGCAGCCAGTCCGTCGTGGGACAGATAGGAAATACGCAGTATTTT

clone_size: NA
d_call: NA
v_call: TRBV2
j_call: TRBJ2-7
cdr3_aa: CASRQAGGGSGYYEQYF
cdr3_nt: TGTGCCAGCAGGCAGGCGGGCGGAGGGAGCGGATACTACGAGCAGTACTTC

clone_size: NA
d_call: TRBD2
v_call: TRBV7-2
j_call: TRBJ2-5
cdr3_aa: CASSPGLAGNYETQYF
cdr3_nt: TGTGCCAGCAGCCCGGGACTAGCGGGGAATTATGAGACCCAGTACTTC

clone_size: NA
d_call: NA
v_call: TRBV7-2
j_call: TRBJ2-3
cdr3_aa: CASSPSLGSTDTQYF
cdr3_nt: TGTGCCAGCAGCCCCTCTCTAGGAAGCACAGATACGCAGTATTTT

clone_size: NA
d_call: NA
v_call: TRBV6-5
j_call: TRBJ1-2
cdr3_aa: CASSYSYGPEGYTF
cdr3_nt: TGTGCCAGCAGTTACTCGTATGGGCCTGAGGGCTACACCTTC

clone_size: NA
d_call: TRBD1
v_call: TRBV30
j_call: TRBJ1-5
cdr3_aa: CAWSVRRMGWDRDNQPQHF
cdr3_nt: TGTGCCTGGAGTGTACGGCGTATGGGCTGGGACAGGGACAACCAGCCCCAGCATTTT

clone_size: NA
d_call: NA
v_call: TRBV6-1
j_call: TRBJ2-3
cdr3_aa: CASSALTGSGDTQYF
cdr3_nt: TGTGCCAGCAGTGCACTCACGGGGAGCGGTGATACGCAGTATTTT

clone_size: NA
d_call: NA
v_call: TRBV6-1
j_call: TRBJ2-2
cdr3_aa: CASSGLFTGELFF
cdr3_nt: TGTGCCAGCAGTGGACTGTTCACCGGGGAGCTGTTTTTT

clone_size: NA
d_call: NA
v_call: TRBV10-2
j_call: TRBJ2-7
cdr3_aa: CASTPVLHEQYF
cdr3_nt: TGCGCCAGCACGCCCGTACTCCACGAGCAGTACTTC

clone_size: NA
d_call: NA
v_call: TRBV27
j_call: TRBJ2-2
cdr3_aa: CASKLHVPGELFF
cdr3_nt: TGTGCCAGCAAGCTCCACGTCCCCGGGGAGCTGTTTTTT

clone_size: NA
d_call: NA
v_call: TRBV2
j_call: TRBJ1-4
cdr3_aa: CASSEFRGATNEKLFF
cdr3_nt: TGTGCCAGCAGTGAATTCAGGGGTGCAACTAATGAAAAACTGTTTTTT

clone_size: NA
d_call: NA
v_call: TRBV10-3
j_call: TRBJ1-5
cdr3_aa: CAISDDRLDWGVNQPQHF
cdr3_nt: TGTGCCATCAGTGACGACAGACTCGACTGGGGGGTCAATCAGCCCCAGCATTTT

clone_size: NA
d_call: NA
v_call: TRBV19
j_call: TRBJ1-1
cdr3_aa: CAVSTAENTEAFF
cdr3_nt: TGTGCCGTAAGTACAGCTGAAAACACTGAAGCTTTCTTT

clone_size: NA
d_call: NA
v_call: TRBV6-5
j_call: TRBJ1-4
cdr3_aa: CASSYSEGGSGEKLFF
cdr3_nt: TGTGCCAGCAGTTACTCGGAGGGTGGTAGTGGTGAAAAACTGTTTTTT

clone_size: NA
d_call: TRBD1
v_call: TRBV6-1
j_call: TRBJ2-5
cdr3_aa: CASTRDRVQETQYF
cdr3_nt: TGTGCCAGCACACGGGACAGGGTTCAAGAGACCCAGTACTTC

clone_size: NA
d_call: TRBD1
v_call: TRBV14
j_call: TRBJ2-7
cdr3_aa: CASSQESQGAAYEQYF
cdr3_nt: TGTGCCAGCAGCCAAGAATCGCAGGGGGCCGCCTACGAGCAGTACTTC

clone_size: NA
d_call: TRBD2
v_call: TRBV2
j_call: TRBJ2-2
cdr3_aa: CASTGGAYTGELFF
cdr3_nt: TGTGCCAGTACGGGGGGGGCCTACACCGGGGAGCTGTTTTTT

clone_size: few
d_call: NA
v_call: TRBV19
j_call: TRBJ1-1
cdr3_aa: CASTYLGRTEAFF
cdr3_nt: TGTGCCAGTACTTACCTTGGCCGCACTGAAGCTTTCTTT

clone_size: few
d_call: NA
v_call: TRBV6-5
j_call: TRBJ1-4
cdr3_aa: CASRPAGYSNEKLFF
cdr3_nt: TGTGCCAGCAGACCCGCAGGGTATAGTAATGAAAAACTGTTTTTT

clone_size: NA
d_call: TRBD1
v_call: TRBV30
j_call: TRBJ1-2
cdr3_aa: CAWSPQGSYGYTF
cdr3_nt: TGTGCCTGGAGTCCACAGGGGTCCTATGGCTACACCTTC

clone_size: few
d_call: TRBD1
v_call: TRBV2
j_call: TRBJ2-4
cdr3_aa: CASRYRGRVDF
cdr3_nt: TGTGCCAGCAGATACAGGGGGCGCGTGGACTTC

clone_size: NA
d_call: NA
v_call: TRBV4-2
j_call: TRBJ2-5
cdr3_aa: CASSPPGQETQYF
cdr3_nt: TGTGCCAGCAGCCCCCCAGGGCAAGAGACCCAGTACTTC

clone_size: NA
d_call: TRBD1
v_call: TRBV7-6
j_call: TRBJ2-7
cdr3_aa: CASSLATGSSYEQYF
cdr3_nt: TGTGCCAGCAGCTTAGCGACAGGGAGCTCCTACGAGCAGTACTTC

clone_size: NA
d_call: TRBD2
v_call: TRBV11-3
j_call: TRBJ2-3
cdr3_aa: CASSPGAGGLDTQYF
cdr3_nt: TGTGCCAGCAGTCCAGGAGCGGGGGGGCTGGATACGCAGTATTTT

clone_size: NA
d_call: NA
v_call: TRBV9
j_call: TRBJ2-7
cdr3_aa: CASSGTGFEQYF
cdr3_nt: TGTGCCAGCAGCGGTACAGGGTTCGAGCAGTACTTC

clone_size: NA
d_call: NA
v_call: TRBV28
j_call: TRBJ2-2
cdr3_aa: CASSFSGELFF
cdr3_nt: TGTGCCAGCAGTTTCAGCGGGGAGCTGTTTTTT

clone_size: NA
d_call: NA
v_call: TRBV2
j_call: TRBJ1-5
cdr3_aa: CASSDLYQPQHF
cdr3_nt: TGTGCCAGCAGTGATCTATATCAGCCCCAGCATTTT

clone_size: NA
d_call: TRBD1
v_call: TRBV7-9
j_call: TRBJ2-3
cdr3_aa: CASSLRTGGTDTQYF
cdr3_nt: TGTGCCAGCAGCTTGAGGACAGGGGGAACAGATACGCAGTATTTT